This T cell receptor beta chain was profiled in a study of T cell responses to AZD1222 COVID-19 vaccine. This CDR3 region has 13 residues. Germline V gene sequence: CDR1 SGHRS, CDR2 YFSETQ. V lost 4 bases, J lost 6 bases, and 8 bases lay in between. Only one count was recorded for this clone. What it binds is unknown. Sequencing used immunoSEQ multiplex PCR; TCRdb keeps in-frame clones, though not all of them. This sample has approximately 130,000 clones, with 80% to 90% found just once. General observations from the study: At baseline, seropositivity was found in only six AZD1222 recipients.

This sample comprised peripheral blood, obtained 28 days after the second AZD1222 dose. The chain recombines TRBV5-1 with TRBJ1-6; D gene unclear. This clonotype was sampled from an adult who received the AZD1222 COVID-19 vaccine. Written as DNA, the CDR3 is TGCGCCAGCAGCCCGGGCGCTAATTCACCCCTCCACTTT. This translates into CASSPGANSPLHF.